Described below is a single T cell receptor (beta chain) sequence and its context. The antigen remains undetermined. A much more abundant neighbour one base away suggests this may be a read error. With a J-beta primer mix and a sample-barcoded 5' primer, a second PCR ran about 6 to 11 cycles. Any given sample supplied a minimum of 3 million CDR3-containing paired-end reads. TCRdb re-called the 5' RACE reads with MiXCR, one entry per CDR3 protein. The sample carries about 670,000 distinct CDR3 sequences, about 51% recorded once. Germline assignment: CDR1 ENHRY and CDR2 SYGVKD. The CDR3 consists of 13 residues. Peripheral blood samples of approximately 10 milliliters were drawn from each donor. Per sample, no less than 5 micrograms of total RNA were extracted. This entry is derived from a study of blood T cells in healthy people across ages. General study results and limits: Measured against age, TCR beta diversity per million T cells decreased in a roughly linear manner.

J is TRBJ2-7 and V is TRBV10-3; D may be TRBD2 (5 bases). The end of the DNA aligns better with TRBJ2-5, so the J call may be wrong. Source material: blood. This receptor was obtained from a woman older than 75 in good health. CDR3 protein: CAHSGSVQETQYF. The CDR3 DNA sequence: TGTGCCCACTCGGGGAGCGTTCAAGAGACCCAGTACTTC.